This paragraph covers one T cell receptor (beta chain) sequence. The antigen is undetermined. The PCR contained 60 Vbeta and 13 Jbeta primers. Repertoires were generated with immunoSEQ multiplex PCR, while TCRdb's copy carries only in-frame clones and drops some. The sample consists of 150,000 to 200,000 clones, approximately 71% of them appearing once. These data come from a study of cytomegalovirus exposure and HLA in healthy donors. Study outcomes and limitations: Across all donors, roughly uniform sequencing depth was an assumption of the presence/absence analyses. Accounts indicate the classifier identified cytomegalovirus status with strong specificity and sensitivity.

V dropped 1 base and J dropped 2 bases, with 8 bases sitting between them. Germline-derived CDR1 and CDR2 are SEHNR and FQNEAQ (reference sequence). This CDR3 has 14 amino acids. The chain couples TRBV7-9 to TRBJ1-1; D unclear. This TCR came from a girl aged 10 to 17 in good health and CMV-seronegative. The sequenced sample was PBMCs. The CDR3 sequence: CASSLVTVNTEAFF. The CDR3 DNA reads TGTGCCAGCAGCTTAGTCACGGTTAACACTGAAGCTTTCTTT.